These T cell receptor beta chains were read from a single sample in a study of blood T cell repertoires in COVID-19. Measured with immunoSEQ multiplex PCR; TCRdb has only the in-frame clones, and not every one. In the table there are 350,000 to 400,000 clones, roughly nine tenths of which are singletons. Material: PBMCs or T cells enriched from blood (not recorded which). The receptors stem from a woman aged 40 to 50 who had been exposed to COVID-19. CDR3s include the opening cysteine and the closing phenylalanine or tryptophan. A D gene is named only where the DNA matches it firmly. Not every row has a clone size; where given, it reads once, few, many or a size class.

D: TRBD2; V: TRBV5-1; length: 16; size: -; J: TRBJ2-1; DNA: TGCGCCAGCAGCTTGGTGAGGGAGGGCCCTGGCAATGAGCAGTTCTTC; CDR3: CASSLVREGPGNEQFF
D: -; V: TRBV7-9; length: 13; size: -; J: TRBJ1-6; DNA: TGTGCCAGCAGCTTAGATGGGGGCAGGCCCCTCCACTTT; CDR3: CASSLDGGRPLHF
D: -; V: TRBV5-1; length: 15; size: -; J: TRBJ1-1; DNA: TGCGCCAGCAGCCCGGCGGCATTCATGAACACTGAAGCTTTCTTT; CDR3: CASSPAAFMNTEAFF
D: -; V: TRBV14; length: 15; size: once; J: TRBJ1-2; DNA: TGTGCCAGCAGCCAAGATCCGGACAGCGGCTGGGGCTACACCTTC; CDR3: CASSQDPDSGWGYTF
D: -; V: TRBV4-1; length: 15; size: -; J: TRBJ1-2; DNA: TGCGCCAGCAGCCAAGTTACAGCCACATTCTATGGCTACACCTTC; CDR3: CASSQVTATFYGYTF
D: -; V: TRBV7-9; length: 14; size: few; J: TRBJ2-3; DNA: TGTGCCAGCAGCTTAATCGCCAGCGGGGATACGCAGTATTTT; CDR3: CASSLIASGDTQYF
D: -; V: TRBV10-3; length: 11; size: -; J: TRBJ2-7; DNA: TGTGCCATCGGAGGATCCTACGAGCAGTACTTC; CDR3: CAIGGSYEQYF
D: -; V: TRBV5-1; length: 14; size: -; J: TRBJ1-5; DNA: TGCGCCAGCAGCTTGGAGAGGTCCGGACAGCCCCAGCATTTT; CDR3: CASSLERSGQPQHF
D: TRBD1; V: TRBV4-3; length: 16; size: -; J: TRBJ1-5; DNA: TGCGCCAGCAGCCCGGACAGGGCCGGGGTCAATCAGCCCCAGCATTTT; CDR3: CASSPDRAGVNQPQHF
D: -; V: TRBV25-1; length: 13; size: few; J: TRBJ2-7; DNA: TGTGCCAGCTACGACACATTACGCTACGAGCAGTACTTC; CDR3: CASYDTLRYEQYF
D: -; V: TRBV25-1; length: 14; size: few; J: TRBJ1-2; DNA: TGTGCCAGCAGCAGGACAGAGGCTAACTATGGCTACACCTTC; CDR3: CASSRTEANYGYTF
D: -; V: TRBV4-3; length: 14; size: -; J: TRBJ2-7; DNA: TGCGCCAGCAGCCAAGATCTTTTCTCCTACGAGCAGTACTTC; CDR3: CASSQDLFSYEQYF
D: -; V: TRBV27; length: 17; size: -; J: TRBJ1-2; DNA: TGTGCCAGCAGTTTACTCCCACCCACTTTAACGAACTATGGCTACACCTTC; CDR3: CASSLLPPTLTNYGYTF
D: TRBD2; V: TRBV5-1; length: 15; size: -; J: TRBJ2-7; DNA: TGCGCCAGCAGCGGCAGCGGGGGGGCGGTCCACGAGCAGTACTTC; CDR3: CASSGSGGAVHEQYF
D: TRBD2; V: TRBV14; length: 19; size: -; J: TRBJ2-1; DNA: TGTGCCAGCAGCCAAGGATTTGGGGCTAGCGGGAGGGTCCGAAATGAGCAGTTCTTC; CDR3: CASSQGFGASGRVRNEQFF
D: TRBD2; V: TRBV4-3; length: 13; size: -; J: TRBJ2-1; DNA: TGCGCCAGCCGGGGAGGGCCTGTTGATGAGCAGTTCTTC; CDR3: CASRGGPVDEQFF
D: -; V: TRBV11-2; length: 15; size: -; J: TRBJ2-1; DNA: TGTGCCAGCAGCTCCGCGTCAAGCCCCTACAATGAGCAGTTCTTC; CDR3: CASSSASSPYNEQFF
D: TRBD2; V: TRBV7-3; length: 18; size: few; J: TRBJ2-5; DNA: TGTGCCAGCAGCTCACTCGGGTGGCTAGCGGGATTTAAGGAGACCCAGTACTTC; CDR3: CASSSLGWLAGFKETQYF
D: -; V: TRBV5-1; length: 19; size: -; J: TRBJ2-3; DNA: TGCGCCAGCAGCTGGGGTCGGTCTGGCGGGGCCTTTTTCACAGATACGCAGTATTTT; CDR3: CASSWGRSGGAFFTDTQYF
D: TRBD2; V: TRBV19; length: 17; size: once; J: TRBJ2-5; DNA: TGTGCCAGTAGTATTTTGGCTAGCGGGAGGTTGGCGAAGACCCAGTACTTC; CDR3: CASSILASGRLAKTQYF
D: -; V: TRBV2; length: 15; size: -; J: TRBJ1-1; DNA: TGTGCCAGCAGTGAAGAGGGCGGGAGGGGCACTGAAGCTTTCTTT; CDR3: CASSEEGGRGTEAFF
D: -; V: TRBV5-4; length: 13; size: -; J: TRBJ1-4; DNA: TGTGCCAGCAGCTTGAGTCTATCCGAAAAACTGTTTTTT; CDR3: CASSLSLSEKLFF
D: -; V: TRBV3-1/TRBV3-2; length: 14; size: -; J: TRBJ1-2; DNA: TGTGCCAGCAGCCAAGCTCAGGGGAGCAATGGCTACACCTTC; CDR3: CASSQAQGSNGYTF
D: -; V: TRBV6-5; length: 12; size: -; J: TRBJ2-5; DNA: TGTGCCACCCGAGGCTACCAAGAGACCCAGTACTTC; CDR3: CATRGYQETQYF
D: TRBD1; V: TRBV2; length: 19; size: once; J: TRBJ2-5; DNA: TGTGCCAGCGGAATACCGGGACAGGGAAGTCAGGGGGTCCAAGAGACCCAGTACTTC; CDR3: CASGIPGQGSQGVQETQYF
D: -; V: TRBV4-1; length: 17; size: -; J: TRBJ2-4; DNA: TGCGCCAGCAGCCAAGTTGGAGCCGGGACTCCCGAATTGGTTCAGTACTTC; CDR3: CASSQVGAGTPELVQYF
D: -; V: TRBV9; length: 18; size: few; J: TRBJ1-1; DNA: TGTGCCAGCAGCGTAGGGGCAGCTCGATGGGGCATGAACACTGAAGCTTTCTTT; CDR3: CASSVGAARWGMNTEAFF
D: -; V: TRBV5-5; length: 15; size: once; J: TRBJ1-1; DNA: TGTGCCAGCAGCTTTTCGGGGGGCGCGGATGGAGAAGCTTTCTTT; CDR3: CASSFSGGADGEAFF
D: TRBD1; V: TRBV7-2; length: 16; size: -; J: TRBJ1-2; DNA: TGTGCCAGCAGCTTAGGCCCCCGGACAGGGGGCAATGGCTACACCTTC; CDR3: CASSLGPRTGGNGYTF
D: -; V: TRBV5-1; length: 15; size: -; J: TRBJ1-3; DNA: TGCGCCAGCAGCTTGGAGCCGGTCTCTGGAAACACCATATATTTT; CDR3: CASSLEPVSGNTIYF
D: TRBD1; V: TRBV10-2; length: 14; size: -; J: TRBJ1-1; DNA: TGCGCCTCAACCCCCGGGACAGGGCCCACTGAAGCTTTCTTT; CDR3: CASTPGTGPTEAFF
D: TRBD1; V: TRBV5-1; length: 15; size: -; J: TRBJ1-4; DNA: TGCGCCAGCAGCTTGTCCGGGACAGCTAATGAAAAACTGTTTTTT; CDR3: CASSLSGTANEKLFF
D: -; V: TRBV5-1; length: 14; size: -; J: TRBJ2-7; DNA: TGCGCCAGCAGCTTGGCCCCGGACAACTACGAGCAGTACTTC; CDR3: CASSLAPDNYEQYF
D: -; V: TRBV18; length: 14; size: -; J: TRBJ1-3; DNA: TGTGCCAGCTTACCAACAGGATCTGGAAACACCATATATTTT; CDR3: CASLPTGSGNTIYF
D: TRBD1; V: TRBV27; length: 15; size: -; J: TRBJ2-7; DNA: TGTGCCAGCAGTTTAGCCGGGACAGCGTCCTACGAGCAGTACTTC; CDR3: CASSLAGTASYEQYF
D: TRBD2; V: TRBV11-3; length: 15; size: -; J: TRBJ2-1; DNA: TGTGCCAGCAGCTTAGGAGTAGGAACCCGGGAGGCCACGGTCTTC; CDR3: CASSLGVGTREATVF
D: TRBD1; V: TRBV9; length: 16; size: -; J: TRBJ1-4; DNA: TGTGCCAGCAGCGTATCTGGAGGGGGCCGGAATGAAAAACTGTTTTTT; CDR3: CASSVSGGGRNEKLFF
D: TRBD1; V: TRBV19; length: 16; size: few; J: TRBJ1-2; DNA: TGTGCCAGTAGCCTCTGGGGACAGCCAGCATCCTATGGCTACACCTTC; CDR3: CASSLWGQPASYGYTF
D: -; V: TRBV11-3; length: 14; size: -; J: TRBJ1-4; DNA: TGTGCCAGCAGCCCGGCAGGGTCGAGTGAAAAACTGTTTTTT; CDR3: CASSPAGSSEKLFF
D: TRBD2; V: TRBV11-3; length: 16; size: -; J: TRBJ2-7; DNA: TGTGCCAGCAGTCCCCAAGGGACTAGCGGTTCCTACGAGCAGTACTTC; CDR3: CASSPQGTSGSYEQYF